The present T cell receptor (beta chain) was sequenced within a study of cytomegalovirus exposure and HLA in healthy donors. Study at large: Some 200 million T cells yielded 120 million or so unique TCR beta sequences, as an earlier analysis found. Approximately 85 million unique TCRs from HLA-typed donors were held in an early data release.

The PCR ran on 60 Vbeta and 13 Jbeta primers. Measured with immunoSEQ multiplex PCR; TCRdb has only the in-frame clones, and not every one. The sample shows under 150,000 clones, 72% of them seen only once. Regarding this clone: Its antigen is not known.

CDR3 size: 14 residues. V lost 0 bases to trimming and J lost 3 bases; unmatched junction nucleotides: 0. Germline V CDR1 and CDR2: SGHRS, YFSETQ. Study results and caveats: TCR beta V segments were, for the most part, productive about 90% or about 30% of the time in an earlier analysis. Based on reports, TCR beta sequences accurately predicted HLA-A and HLA-B alleles for most subjects.

Sequenced: PBMCs. The clonotype originates from a man aged 35 to 55 in good health and CMV-seronegative. This chain joins TRBV5-1 and TRBJ2-5; 9 nucleotides line up with TRBD1. The CDR3 spells CASSLGQGEETQYF. The CDR3 coding sequence is TGCGCCAGCAGCTTGGGACAGGGGGAAGAGACCCAGTACTTC.